Following are 19 T cell receptor beta chains from one sample sequenced in a study of blood T cell repertoires in COVID-19. Method: immunoSEQ multiplex PCR; TCRdb's copy keeps in-frame clones and lacks some. The sample has about 300,000 clones, roughly 90% seen once. The sample consisted of peripheral blood. The receptors were sampled from a man between 35 and 55 years old with acute or convalescent COVID-19.

As concerns this clone: It is likely a read error, because the conserved phenylalanine at the end of the CDR3 is missing. Because the CDR3's place on the DNA is in doubt, the DNA is left out and the CDR3 is given as listed by TCRdb. V gene TRBV21-1 combines with J gene TRBJ2-7; the table names TRBD2, a call not compared with the DNA. TRBV21-1 has pseudogene status. The CDR3 comprises 13 residues, both ends counted. This chain's CDR3 is CASSAWTPRDSNL.

A single count supports this clone. In the same sample, other DNA sequences code for this CDR3. This rearrangement joins TRBV7-2 to TRBJ1-1; D is unresolved. This CDR3 region has 13 residues. Germline V CDR1 and CDR2: SGHTA, FQGNSA. V gave up 3 bases and J gave up 1 base, with 6 bases separating them. The DNA for the CDR3 is TGTGCCAGCAGCTTTACGCGGAACACTGAAGCTTTCTTT. This encodes CASSFTRNTEAFF.

About this clone: One end of the junction fails to match germline, which may point to a read error. V is TRBV12-5 and J is TRBJ1-1; D remains unclear. CDR1 is LGHNT, CDR2 FRNRAP, per germline. The length of the CDR3 is 13 residues. CDR3 region: CASGLGIDHGQLF. CDR3 sequence (DNA): TGTGCTAGTGGTTTGGGAATCGACCATGGGCAGCTCTTT.

This chain connects TRBV24-1 to TRBJ1-3, with TRBD1 matching over 9 bases. The CDR3 contains 15 residues. The V segment lost 4 bases and the J segment 7 bases; nucleotides outside the gene matches: 7. The germline CDR1 and CDR2 sequences are KGHDR and SFDVKD. The CDR3 DNA sequence: TGTGCCACCAGTGACCCCGGGACAGGGAGTAACACCATATATTTT. It encodes CATSDPGTGSNTIYF.

The J gene is TRBJ2-1, the V gene TRBV5-1, with D possibly TRBD2 on 6 matching bases. V was pared by 2 bases and J by 2 bases, with 11 bases between. The CDR3 extends over 15 amino acids. The germline V gene has CDR1 SGHRS and CDR2 YFSETQ. This CDR3 is CASSFSPGAYNEQFF. The CDR3 coding sequence is TGCGCCAGCAGCTTTTCGCCGGGGGCCTACAATGAGCAGTTCTTC.

The J gene is TRBJ2-2, the V gene TRBV14; 7 bases match TRBD1. V lost 3 bases to trimming and J lost 2 bases; unmatched junction nucleotides: 6. Germline V gene lookup returns CDR1 SGHDN and CDR2 FVKESK. This CDR3 region has 16 residues. The CDR3 here is CASSQLDRSNTGELFF. CDR3 sequence (DNA): TGTGCCAGCAGCCAGTTGGACAGGAGTAACACCGGGGAGCTGTTTTTT. The full variable domain, its missing parts supplied by reference TRBV14 and TRBJ2-2, is EAGVTQFPSHSVIEKGQTVTLRCDPISGHDNLYWYRRVMGKEIKFLLHFVKESKQDESGMPNNRFLAERTGGTYSTLKVQPAELEDSGVYFCASSQLDRSNTGELFFGEGSRLTVL.

The rearrangement joins TRBV19 to TRBJ1-1; D ambiguous. V was shortened by 3 bases and J by 5 bases, with 10 bases between the two germline ends. CDR1 and CDR2 (germline): LNHDA, SQIVND (reference sequence). This CDR3 spans 13 amino acids. The CDR3 DNA reads as TGTGCCAGTAGTATTACCCGAGGGACTGAAGCTTTCTTT. Encoded protein: CASSITRGTEAFF.

In this sample, this clone turned up once. V usage is TRBV5-4 and J usage is TRBJ2-2; no reliable D call. CDR3 size: 13 residues. V gave up 5 bases and J gave up 5 bases, with 10 bases separating them. Germline V gene lookup returns CDR1 SGHNT and CDR2 YYREEE (reference sequence). The CDR3 reads CASSESLTGELFF. For the CDR3, the DNA is TGTGCCAGCAGTGAGAGCCTAACCGGGGAGCTGTTTTTT.

The V call is TRBV6-4, the J call TRBJ2-1; TRBD1 matches at 7 bases. This CDR3 is 14 amino acids long. Germline V gene sequence: CDR1 MRHNA, CDR2 SNTAGT. The ends lost 3 bases at V and 5 bases at J; junction bases unmatched: 4. The CDR3 region has the DNA TGTGCCAGCAGTGAAGACAGGGTCCACAATGAGCAGTTCTTC. Its protein product is CASSEDRVHNEQFF.

J is TRBJ1-1 and V is TRBV29-1; D gene uncertain. There are 16 residues in the CDR3. CDR1 and CDR2 from the germline V gene are SQVTM and ANQGSEA. Trimming removed 4 bases from V and 0 bases from J, with 18 bases in between. CDR3 sequence (DNA): TGCAGCGTTGTTAAGCCCGGAGTGAATATGAACACTGAAGCTTTCTTT. This translates into CSVVKPGVNMNTEAFF.

J is TRBJ1-2 and V is TRBV6-5; the D is unclear. From germline, CDR1 is MNHEY and CDR2 SVGAGI. Deletions cut 4 bases from V and 8 bases from J, with 17 bases between. CDR3 length: 14 residues. The CDR3 loop is CASSSRPSVGGYTF. CDR3 in DNA: TGTGCCAGCAGTTCGAGGCCCTCCGTTGGAGGCTACACCTTC.

The gene calls are TRBV10-3 and TRBJ1-6; weak D call: TRBD1 (5 bases). The CDR3 runs 12 residues. Germline CDR1 ENHRY, CDR2 SYGVKD. The V and J ends lost 5 bases and 7 bases respectively, with 6 bases between them. The CDR3 loop is CAISTGNSPLHF. In DNA, the CDR3 is TGTGCCATCAGTACAGGCAATTCACCCCTCCACTTT.

The V gene is TRBV4-2, the J gene TRBJ1-6; no definite D call. Trimming removed 2 bases at V and 6 bases at J, with 11 bases between. CDR3 length equals 15 residues. Germline-derived CDR1 and CDR2 are LGHNA and YNFKEQ. CDR3 region: CASSQLFGINSPLHF. The CDR3 coding sequence is TGTGCCAGCAGCCAATTATTCGGGATTAATTCACCCCTCCACTTT.

The chain employs TRBV29-1 and TRBJ1-1; 8 bases map to TRBD1. CDR1 is SQVTM, CDR2 ANQGSEA, per germline. J was trimmed by 7 bases and V by 4 bases; bases with no gene match: 8. This CDR3 contains 13 residues. CDR3 DNA: TGCAGCGTTGCCTCCAGGGGGCCAGGTGAAGCTTTCTTT. Translating it yields CSVASRGPGEAFF.

The chain couples TRBV2 to TRBJ2-7; 12 bases align to TRBD2. The germline CDR1 and CDR2 sequences are SNHLY and FYNNEI. The V segment lost 1 base and the J segment 2 bases; nucleotides outside the gene matches: 9. This CDR3 contains 18 residues. CDR3 amino acids: CASSEGLAGALIAYEQYF. DNA for the CDR3: TGTGCCAGCAGTGAAGGACTAGCGGGGGCCTTGATCGCCTACGAGCAGTACTTC.

The chain employs TRBV7-2 and TRBJ2-7; the match to TRBD2 covers 8 bases. The V segment lost 5 bases and the J segment 6 bases; nucleotides outside the gene matches: 15. Per germline, CDR1 SGHTA and CDR2 FQGNSA. The CDR3 covers 16 residues. The chain's CDR3 is CASSTQAPGSGVEQYF. Written as DNA, the CDR3 is TGTGCCAGCAGCACACAGGCCCCGGGTAGCGGGGTCGAGCAGTACTTC.

The chain links TRBV29-1 to TRBJ1-1, with D uncertain. V was trimmed by 0 bases and J by 3 bases, leaving 8 bases between them. Per the germline V gene, CDR1 is SQVTM and CDR2 is ANQGSEA. The CDR3 totals 13 residues. CDR3 coding DNA: TGCAGCGTTGAAGATCAAACAGACACTGAAGCTTTCTTT. Its protein is CSVEDQTDTEAFF.

The V call is TRBV5-5, the J call TRBJ2-3, with D tentatively TRBD1 (6 bases). The CDR3 length is 15 residues. Per germline, CDR1 SGHKS and CDR2 YYEKEE (reference sequence). V shed 0 bases and J shed 2 bases, with 10 bases lying between them. In DNA, the CDR3 is TGTGCCAGCAGCTTGGTTGACAGGTACACAGATACGCAGTATTTT. Translated, it gives CASSLVDRYTDTQYF. The variable domain in full, completed from reference TRBV5-5 and TRBJ2-3, reads DAGVTQSPTHLIKTRGQQVTLRCSPISGHKSVSWYQQVLGQGPQFIFQYYEKEERGRGNFPDRFSARQFPNYSSELNVNALLLGDSALYLCASSLVDRYTDTQYFGPGTRLTVL.

CDR3 protein: CASSAWEAGELFF. CDR3 DNA: TGTGCCAGCAGTGCGTGGGAGGCCGGGGAGCTGTTTTTT. The chain combines TRBV27 with TRBJ2-2; possible D gene TRBD2, 6 bases. V lost 5 bases and J 6 bases, leaving 10 bases between the germline ends. Per germline, CDR1 MNHEY and CDR2 SMNVEV (reference sequence). The length of the CDR3 is 13 residues.